A selection of T cell receptor beta chains follows, all from one sample in a study of a mutant IDH1 vaccine in newly diagnosed glioma. Method: immunoSEQ multiplex PCR; TCRdb's copy keeps in-frame clones and lacks some. The data hold tens of thousands of clones, with approximately 80% observed a single time. These TCRs' antigens remain unknown. This specimen consisted of PBMCs, obtained from a glioma patient whose treatment included an IDH1 peptide vaccine. Source of these receptors: a man in his forties with glioma. The CDR3 runs from the conserved cysteine through the conserved F or W. D genes are given only for firm matches. Not all rows give a size; the values are once, few, many and, for expanded clones, a class.

V gene	clone size	CDR3 length	D gene	J gene	CDR3 protein	CDR3 DNA
TRBV19	few	14	TRBD1	TRBJ1-1	CASKGRGMNTEAFF	TGTGCCAGTAAAGGCAGGGGGATGAACACTGAAGCTTTCTTT
TRBV12-2	NA	17	NA	TRBJ1-3	CASRLDVRGGSGNTIYF	TGTGCAAGTCGCTTAGATGTTCGGGGAGGGTCTGGAAACACCATATATTTT
TRBV6-1	NA	13	NA	TRBJ1-2	CASSEARRYGYTF	TGTGCCAGCAGTGAAGCAAGGCGGTATGGCTACACCTTC
TRBV19	few	13	NA	TRBJ1-5	CASTGQYNQPQHF	TGTGCCAGTACAGGACAGTACAATCAGCCCCAGCATTTT
TRBV20-1	NA	11	NA	TRBJ2-7	CSAKGTYEQYF	TGCAGTGCTAAGGGGACCTACGAGCAGTACTTC
TRBV7-2	NA	17	TRBD1	TRBJ1-4	CASSLESQGALGEKLFF	TGTGCCAGCAGCTTAGAATCACAGGGGGCTTTAGGTGAAAAACTGTTTTTT
TRBV27	NA	13	TRBD1	TRBJ1-2	CASSSGQEYGYTF	TGTGCCAGCAGTTCCGGACAGGAATATGGCTACACCTTC
TRBV6-1	NA	14	NA	TRBJ2-7	CASSYGTLLYEQYF	TGTGCCAGCAGCTACGGGACTTTGCTCTACGAGCAGTACTTC
TRBV15	NA	15	NA	TRBJ2-1	CATSRGLGRNNEQFF	TGTGCCACCAGCAGAGGGTTGGGACGGAACAATGAGCAGTTCTTC
TRBV18	many	17	TRBD2	TRBJ2-7	CASSPPRPSGRAREQYF	TGTGCCAGCTCACCACCTAGGCCTAGCGGGAGGGCACGCGAGCAGTACTTC
TRBV5-1	NA	15	TRBD1	TRBJ1-1	CASSPRTGSDTEAFF	TGCGCCAGCAGCCCGAGGACAGGGTCCGACACTGAAGCTTTCTTT
TRBV7-2	few	13	NA	TRBJ2-1	CASSLVSAGEQFF	TGTGCCAGCAGCTTAGTCTCCGCCGGTGAGCAGTTCTTC
TRBV2	once	15	NA	TRBJ2-3	CASSGEGRGTDTQYF	TGTGCCAGCAGTGGAGAGGGCAGGGGCACAGATACGCAGTATTTT
TRBV2	NA	14	TRBD1	TRBJ1-5	CASSADREYQPQHF	TGTGCCAGCAGTGCCGACAGGGAATATCAGCCCCAGCATTTT
TRBV7-9	few	15	TRBD1	TRBJ1-1	CASSNAGQSNTEAFF	TGTGCCAGCAGCAATGCGGGACAGTCGAACACTGAAGCTTTCTTT
TRBV19	few	15	TRBD1	TRBJ1-2	CASSIDLGQGAGYTF	TGTGCCAGTAGTATAGATCTAGGGCAGGGGGCTGGCTACACCTTC
TRBV2	NA	13	NA	TRBJ2-6	CASSPPGANVLTF	TGTGCCAGCAGTCCACCTGGGGCCAACGTCCTGACTTTC
TRBV27	NA	15	NA	TRBJ2-3	CASRLLPTSTDTQYF	TGTGCCAGCAGACTACTCCCCACTAGCACAGATACGCAGTATTTT
TRBV19	NA	14	NA	TRBJ1-4	CASSIWGGNEKLFF	TGTGCCAGTAGTATTTGGGGAGGTAATGAAAAACTGTTTTTT
TRBV10-1	few	11	NA	TRBJ2-3	CASSGGDTQYF	TGCGCCAGCAGTGGGGGAGATACGCAGTATTTT
TRBV7-2	NA	14	NA	TRBJ1-1	CASSLSREIAEAFF	TGTGCCAGCAGCTTAAGTAGGGAAATTGCGGAAGCTTTCTTT
TRBV4-1	NA	18	NA	TRBJ2-2	CASSQEGPYKDDTGELFF	TGCGCCAGCAGCCAAGAAGGCCCTTACAAGGACGACACCGGGGAGCTGTTTTTT
TRBV14	NA	14	TRBD1	TRBJ1-2	CASSQNRGGYGYTF	TGTGCCAGCAGCCAGAACAGGGGGGGCTATGGCTACACCTTC
TRBV10-3	once	15	TRBD2	TRBJ2-3	CAISDETSGTDTQYF	TGTGCCATCAGTGATGAGACTAGCGGGACAGATACGCAGTATTTT
TRBV12-5	few	13	NA	TRBJ1-5	CASGLALSQPQHF	TGTGCTAGTGGTTTGGCTCTTAGTCAGCCCCAGCATTTT
TRBV4-1	NA	13	NA	TRBJ1-1	CASSQGPGTEAFF	TGCGCCAGCAGCCAAGGTCCGGGGACTGAAGCTTTCTTT
TRBV4-1	NA	16	TRBD2	TRBJ2-1	CASSQESGSQYNEQFF	TGCGCCAGCAGCCAGGAAAGCGGGAGCCAATACAATGAGCAGTTCTTC
TRBV29-1	NA	14	NA	TRBJ1-3	CSVEDGTLGNTIYF	TGCAGCGTTGAAGATGGGACATTGGGAAACACCATATATTTT
TRBV29-1	NA	14	NA	TRBJ2-2	CSAGGGRFTGELFF	TGCAGCGCCGGAGGAGGGAGATTCACCGGGGAGCTGTTTTTT
TRBV28	NA	15	TRBD1	TRBJ1-1	CASSPPGQLNTEAFF	TGTGCCAGCAGTCCCCCGGGACAGCTTAACACTGAAGCTTTCTTT
TRBV4-1	NA	14	TRBD1	TRBJ2-7	CASSRPDRGYEQYF	TGCGCCAGCAGCCGACCTGACAGGGGATACGAGCAGTACTTC
TRBV5-1	NA	15	TRBD2	TRBJ2-1	CASSLEAGSYNEQFF	TGCGCCAGCAGCTTGGAAGCGGGGAGCTACAATGAGCAGTTCTTC
TRBV28	NA	12	NA	TRBJ2-5	CASRNGWETQYF	TGTGCCAGCAGGAACGGGTGGGAGACCCAGTACTTC
TRBV14	few	13	NA	TRBJ1-1	CASSQELATEAFF	TGTGCCAGCAGCCAAGAGCTAGCGACTGAAGCTTTCTTT
TRBV6-1	NA	14	NA	TRBJ2-1	CASSPGTVYNEQFF	TGTGCCAGCAGTCCCGGGACGGTCTACAATGAGCAGTTCTTC
TRBV4-3	NA	16	NA	TRBJ2-1	CASSQERDASYNEQFF	TGCGCCAGCAGCCAAGAGCGGGACGCGTCCTACAATGAGCAGTTCTTC
TRBV11-2	NA	15	NA	TRBJ1-1	CASSLEVRPNTEAFF	TGTGCCAGCAGCTTAGAAGTCAGACCGAACACTGAAGCTTTCTTT
TRBV6-5	NA	15	NA	TRBJ1-6	CASSYALNHNSPLHF	TGTGCCAGCAGTTATGCCCTCAACCATAATTCACCCCTCCACTTT
TRBV5-6	few	14	NA	TRBJ1-5	CASNRQLSNQPQHF	TGTGCCAGCAACAGACAGTTAAGCAATCAGCCCCAGCATTTT
TRBV6-5	NA	15	NA	TRBJ1-1	CASGKDHGMNTEAFF	TGTGCCAGCGGAAAGGATCACGGCATGAACACTGAAGCTTTCTTT
TRBV6-5	NA	13	TRBD2	TRBJ2-1	CATLAGGGNEQFF	TGTGCCACCCTAGCGGGAGGTGGCAATGAGCAGTTCTTC
TRBV7-8	NA	13	NA	TRBJ2-1	CASSLIRYNEQFF	TGTGCCAGCAGCTTAATCCGTTACAATGAGCAGTTCTTC